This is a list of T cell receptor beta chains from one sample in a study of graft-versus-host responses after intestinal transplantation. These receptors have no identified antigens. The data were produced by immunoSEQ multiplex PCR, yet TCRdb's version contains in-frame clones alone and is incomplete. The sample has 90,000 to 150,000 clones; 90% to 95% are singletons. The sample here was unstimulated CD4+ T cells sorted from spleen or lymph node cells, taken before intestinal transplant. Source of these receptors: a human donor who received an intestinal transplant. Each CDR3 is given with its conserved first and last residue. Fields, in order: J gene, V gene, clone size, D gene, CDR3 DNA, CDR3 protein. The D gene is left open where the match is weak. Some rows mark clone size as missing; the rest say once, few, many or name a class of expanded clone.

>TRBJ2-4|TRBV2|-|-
TGTGCCAGCAGAGAGACAGGAGCCAAAAACATTCAGTACTTC
CASRETGAKNIQYF
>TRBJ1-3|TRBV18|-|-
TGTGCCAGCTCACCGGCGGTTTCCTCTGGAAACACCATATATTTT
CASSPAVSSGNTIYF
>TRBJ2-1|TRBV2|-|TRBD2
TGTGCCAGCAGGTTGACTAGCGGGAGCAATGAGCAGTTCTTC
CASRLTSGSNEQFF
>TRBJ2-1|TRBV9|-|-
TGTGCCAGCAGCCTTCAGGGGGGTGAGCAGTTCTTC
CASSLQGGEQFF
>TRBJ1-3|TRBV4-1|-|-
TGCGCCAGCAGCGAGTCTAGCACCGTTTTCTCTGGAAACACCATATATTTT
CASSESSTVFSGNTIYF
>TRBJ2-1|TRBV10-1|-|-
TGCGCCAGCAGCCTGGGCTCCTACAATGAGCAGTTCTTC
CASSLGSYNEQFF
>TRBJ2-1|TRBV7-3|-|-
TGTGCCAGCAGCTTCACCCCCGTTGGCGAGCAGTTCTTC
CASSFTPVGEQFF
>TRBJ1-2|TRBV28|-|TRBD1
TGTGCCAGCAGGGATAACTCGGGACAGGGAGACCCCCTTAGCTACACCTTC
CASRDNSGQGDPLSYTF
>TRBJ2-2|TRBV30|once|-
TGTGCCTGGAGTCCAAACAGGGTTAGGGGTAAGAGGGAGCTGTTTTTT
CAWSPNRVRGKRELFF
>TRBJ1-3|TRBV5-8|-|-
TGTGCCAGCAGCTTGGGGTTAGGAAACACCATATATTTT
CASSLGLGNTIYF
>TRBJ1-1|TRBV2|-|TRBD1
TGTGCCAGCAGAAACGACAGGGGAGGGAACACTGAAGCTTTCTTT
CASRNDRGGNTEAFF
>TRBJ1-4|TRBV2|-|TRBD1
TGTGCCAGCAGTTTTGACAGGGATGAAAAACTGTTTTTT
CASSFDRDEKLFF
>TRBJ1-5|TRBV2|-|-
TGTGCCAGTAACAGGGAGGTTAGCAATCAGCCCCAGCATTTT
CASNREVSNQPQHF
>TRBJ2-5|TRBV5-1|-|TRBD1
TGCGCCAGCAGCCGGGACAGGATCCAAGAGACCCAGTACTTC
CASSRDRIQETQYF
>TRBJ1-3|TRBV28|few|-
TGTGCCAGCAGTTTCGGGGGGATCTCTGGAAACACCATATATTTT
CASSFGGISGNTIYF
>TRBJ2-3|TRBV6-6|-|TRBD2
TGTGCCAGCAGTTACAGACTAGCGGGGTCCACAGATACGCAGTATTTT
CASSYRLAGSTDTQYF
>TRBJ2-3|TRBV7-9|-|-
TGTGCCAGCAGCTTACACCCCGGTGGTCGAAGAGATACGCAGTATTTT
CASSLHPGGRRDTQYF
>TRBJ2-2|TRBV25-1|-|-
TGTGCCAGCAGTGAATATAAGTCGAGAACCGGGGAGCTGTTTTTT
CASSEYKSRTGELFF
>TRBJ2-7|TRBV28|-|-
TGTGCCAGCAGTTTCAGGGGCCAGACCTCCTACGAGCAGTACTTC
CASSFRGQTSYEQYF
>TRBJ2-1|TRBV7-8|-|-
TGTGCCAGCACTAACTCGTACGGCCACAATGAGCAGTTCTTC
CASTNSYGHNEQFF
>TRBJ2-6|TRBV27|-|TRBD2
TGTGCCAGCAGGAGCGGGGTTGGGGCCAACGTCCTGACTTTC
CASRSGVGANVLTF
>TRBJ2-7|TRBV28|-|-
TGTGCCAGCAGGGTCCCGGGTCTTACCCATTACGAGCAGTACTTC
CASRVPGLTHYEQYF
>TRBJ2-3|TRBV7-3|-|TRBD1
TGTGCCAGCAGCTTAGCCCGGGACAGGGGTGGAGATACGCAGTATTTT
CASSLARDRGGDTQYF
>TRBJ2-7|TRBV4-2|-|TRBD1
TGTGCCAGCAGCCAAGGGACAGGGGGCGTTTACGAGCAGTACTTC
CASSQGTGGVYEQYF
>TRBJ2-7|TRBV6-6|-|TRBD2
TGTGCCAGCAGTTCGCTAACCGCGGGAGGGCCCCACGAGCAGTACTTC
CASSSLTAGGPHEQYF
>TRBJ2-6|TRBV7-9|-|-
TGTGCCAGCAGCTTACCAGAGTCTAGCTCTGGGGCCAACGTCCTGACTTTC
CASSLPESSSGANVLTF
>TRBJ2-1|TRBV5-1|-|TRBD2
TGCGCCAGCAGCTTGGCGCCTAGCGGGTACAATGAGCAGTTCTTC
CASSLAPSGYNEQFF
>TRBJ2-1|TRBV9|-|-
TGTGCCAGCAGCCCCACTAGAGGGGGGAGCAGGAGCTCCTACAATGAGCAGTTCTTC
CASSPTRGGSRSSYNEQFF
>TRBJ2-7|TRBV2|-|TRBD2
TGTGCCAGCAGTCCGGCTAGCGGACAATCCTACGAGCAGTACTTC
CASSPASGQSYEQYF
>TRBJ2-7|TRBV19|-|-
TGTGCCAGTAGTGGGGCCCCACTTGAGTACGAGCAGTACTTC
CASSGAPLEYEQYF
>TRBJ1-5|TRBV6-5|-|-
TGTGCCAGCAGTTACTTACGAGGGAGCAATCAGCCCCAGCATTTT
CASSYLRGSNQPQHF
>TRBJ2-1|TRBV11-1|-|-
TGTGCCAGCAGCTTAGTATACAGTGAGCAGTTCTTC
CASSLVYSEQFF
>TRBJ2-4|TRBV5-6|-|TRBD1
TGTGCCAGCAGCCCAAGAACAGGGGGCTGGAACATTCAGTACTTC
CASSPRTGGWNIQYF
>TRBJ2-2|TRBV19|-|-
TGTGCCAGTAGTTATTCCCGGGAGATTACCGGGGAGCTGTTTTTT
CASSYSREITGELFF
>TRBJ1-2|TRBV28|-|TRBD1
TGTGCCATAGAAGACAGGGGGCGCGACTATGGCTACACCTTC
CAIEDRGRDYGYTF
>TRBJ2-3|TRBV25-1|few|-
-
CASSTSPKDRGHTDTQYF
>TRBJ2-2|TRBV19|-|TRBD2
TGTGCCAGTACCCCAATCGGACTAGCGGGAGCGATGAACACCGGGGAGCTGTTTTTT
CASTPIGLAGAMNTGELFF
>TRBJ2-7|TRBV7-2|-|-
TGTGCCAGCAGCCCCCCCTACGAGCAGTACTTC
CASSPPYEQYF
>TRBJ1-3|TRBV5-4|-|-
TGTGCCAGCAGCTTGTTCAGGAGCTCTGGAAACACCATATATTTT
CASSLFRSSGNTIYF
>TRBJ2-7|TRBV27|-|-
TGTGCCAGCAGTCCGCTCGGAGGGCCCGGTGGTCACGAGCAGTACTTC
CASSPLGGPGGHEQYF
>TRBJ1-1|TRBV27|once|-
TGTGCCAGCAGTAGAGCAGTAGGCCAGACAAACACTGAAGCTTTCTTT
CASSRAVGQTNTEAFF
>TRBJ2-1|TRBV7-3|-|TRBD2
TGTGCCAGCGGCCTAGCGGGAGGTCGCTACAATGAGCAGTTCTTC
CASGLAGGRYNEQFF
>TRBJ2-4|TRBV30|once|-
TGTGCCTGGAGTGTAACTGGCGTTCTAGCCAAAAACATTCAGTACTTC
CAWSVTGVLAKNIQYF
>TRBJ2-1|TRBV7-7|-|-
TGTGCTAGCAGCCCGTGGACCCGGTCCGATGAGCAGTTCTTC
CASSPWTRSDEQFF
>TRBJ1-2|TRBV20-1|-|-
TGCCAGGGGCCGCCTAACTATGGCTACACCTTC
CQGPPNYGYTF
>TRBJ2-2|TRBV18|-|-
TGTGCCAGCTCACCCCCTCCGAACAGGGGGGAGCTGTTTTTT
CASSPPPNRGELFF
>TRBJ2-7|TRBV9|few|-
TGTGCCAGCAGTCGGACGACCGGAGCGGTCTACGAGCAGTACTTC
CASSRTTGAVYEQYF